This TCR beta chain was captured in a study of T cell repertoires in cytomegalovirus infection. As for the study in general: Based on public TCR beta signatures, there were indications of CMV infection and of a matching HLA type.

V lost 0 bases, J lost 3 bases, and 12 bases lay in between. CDR3 length: 15 residues. CDR1 and CDR2 from the germline V gene are MNHEY and SVGAGI. TCRdb reprocessed the reads with MiXCR, giving one entry per CDR3 protein. The repertoire includes about 400,000 distinct CDR3 sequences, 15% to 20% of them detected once, and approximately 8% sits in the top ten. This clonotype was observed at least ten times. The chain has TRBV6-5 and TRBJ2-7; either TRBD1 or TRBD2 may fit D (7 bases each). The sequencing input was PBMCs. The TCR was taken from a human donor in good health (CMV status not recorded). Some clones in this sample may be carry-over from other donors' samples. The CDR3 sequence: CASSYSAGGDYEQYF. CDR3 in DNA: TGTGCCAGCAGTTACTCGGCAGGGGGGGACTACGAGCAGTACTTC.